This entry lists 32 T cell receptor beta chains sequenced from one sample in a study of shared clonotypes between healthy human individuals. Clones were read by immunoSEQ multiplex PCR, and TCRdb kept only the in-frame ones, dropping some. The sample yields 2 million to 2.5 million clones, approximately 95% seen once. The sample comprised naive CD4+ T cells from PBMCs. Regarding subset: CD45RA+ positively selected. The receptor set was obtained from a man aged 18 to 29 in good health. Some clones in this sample may be carry-over from other donors' samples.

This clone was counted a single time. V and J are TRBV2 and TRBJ2-2; 11 bases are a match to TRBD2. Losses at the gene ends were 3 bases for V and 6 bases for J; bases not matched to a gene: 6. The CDR3 runs to 16 residues. Germline V lookup: CDR1 SNHLY, CDR2 FYNNEI. The CDR3 DNA reads TGTGCCAGCAGTGAGGTACTAGCGGGAGTGGCCGGGGAGCTGTTTTTT. Translation gives CASSEVLAGVAGELFF.

The rearrangement joins TRBV2 to TRBJ2-7; 7 positions match TRBD2. CDR1 is SNHLY and CDR2 is FYNNEI in the germline V gene. This CDR3 contains 15 residues. The trim removed 5 bases at V and 4 bases at J, leaving 11 bases unmatched. This CDR3 reads CASSPHPGRTYEQYF. The CDR3 nucleotides read TGTGCCAGCAGTCCCCATCCCGGGAGGACTTACGAGCAGTACTTC. Together with reference TRBV2 and TRBJ2-7, the CDR3 gives the full variable domain: EPEVTQTPSHQVTQMGQEVILRCVPISNHLYFYWYRQILGQKVEFLVSFYNNEISEKSEIFDDQFSVERPDGSNFTLKIRSTKLEDSAMYFCASSPHPGRTYEQYFGPGTRLTVT.

The chain joins TRBV4-1 to TRBJ2-5; D is unresolved. V lost 3 bases and J lost 4, with 9 bases in between. There are 13 residues in the CDR3. The V gene's germline CDR1 is MGHRA and CDR2 YSYEKL. The CDR3 nucleotides are TGCGCCAGCAGCCAGCCGGCAGGAGAGACCCAGTACTTC. Encoded protein: CASSQPAGETQYF.

This clone was seen a few times. This rearrangement joins TRBV2 to TRBJ1-2; TRBD1 matches 8 bases. This CDR3 has 13 amino acids. Losses at the gene ends were 6 bases for V and 8 bases for J; bases not matched to a gene: 8. Looked up from germline, CDR1 is SNHLY and CDR2 is FYNNEI. The CDR3 DNA reads as TGTGCCAGCAGGACGGGACAGGTTGAGGGCTACACCTTC. This translates into CASRTGQVEGYTF.

This sequence joins TRBV19 and TRBJ1-1, with D hard to call. Per germline, CDR1 LNHDA and CDR2 SQIVND (reference sequence). CDR3 length equals 14 residues. V dropped 5 bases and J dropped 3 bases, with 13 bases sitting between them. The CDR3 DNA is TGTGCCAGTAGTGGAAGGACGCTATACACTGAAGCTTTCTTT. Encoded protein: CASSGRTLYTEAFF. Looking up the rest from reference TRBV19 and TRBJ1-1 gives the full variable domain: DGGITQSPKYLFRKEGQNVTLSCEQNLNHDAMYWYRQDPGQGLRLIYYSQIVNDFQKGDIAEGYSVSREKKESFPLTVTSAQKNPTAFYLCASSGRTLYTEAFFGQGTRLTVV.

This chain uses TRBV6-5 with TRBJ1-1, with D unclear. CDR3 size: 11 residues. CDR1 MNHEY and CDR2 SVGAGI come from the germline V gene. Trimming stripped 8 bases from V and 3 bases from J, with 7 bases between. This CDR3 reads CASYRDTEAFF. The CDR3 DNA reads as TGTGCCAGCTATAGGGACACTGAAGCTTTCTTT.

The chain is built from TRBV7-9 and TRBJ2-3; D not resolved. Germline loops: CDR1 SEHNR, CDR2 FQNEAQ (reference sequence). The CDR3 is 12 amino acids. Deletions cut 5 bases from V and 4 bases from J, with 7 bases between. The CDR3 sequence is CASSRVADTQYF. DNA of the CDR3: TGTGCCAGCAGCAGGGTGGCAGATACGCAGTATTTT. Variable domain in full (rest from reference TRBV7-9 and TRBJ2-3): DTGVSQNPRHKITKRGQNVTFRCDPISEHNRLYWYRQTLGQGPEFLTYFQNEAQLEKSRLLSDRFSAERPKGSFSTLEIQRTEQGDSAMYLCASSRVADTQYFGPGTRLTVL.

The rearrangement links TRBV28 to TRBJ1-4, with D maybe TRBD1 (6 bases). Germline-derived CDR1 and CDR2 are MDHEN and SYDVKM. The germline V and J ends were trimmed by 3 bases and 10 bases, with 18 bases remaining between them. The CDR3 is 15 residues long. CDR3 amino acids: CASSFHGQGMAKLFF. In nucleotides, the CDR3 is TGTGCCAGCAGTTTCCACGGGCAGGGGATGGCAAAACTGTTTTTT.

A note on this clone: Relative to the germline gene, one junction end is altered; a read error may explain this. The V and J genes are TRBV5-3 and TRBJ1-2; no definite D call. TRBV5-3 is classed as an ORF, of uncertain function. The CDR3 is made up of 13 amino acids. The CDR3 nucleotides read TGTGCCAGCAGCTTACAGACAAACTATGGCTACACCTTC. It translates to CASSLQTNYGYTF.

The rearrangement joins TRBV5-1 to TRBJ2-5; the match to TRBD1 covers 8 bases. The J segment lost 4 bases and the V segment lost 4 bases, leaving 9 bases of the junction unmatched. This CDR3 is 15 amino acids long. CDR1 is SGHRS and CDR2 is YFSETQ in the germline V gene. DNA for the CDR3: TGCGCCAGCAGCCCCGGACAGGGCTTGCGAGAGACCCAGTACTTC. Protein sequence: CASSPGQGLRETQYF.

The gene calls are TRBV5-4 and TRBJ2-3; 11 bases fit TRBD2. V lost 4 bases to trimming and J lost 9 bases; unmatched junction nucleotides: 16. This CDR3 is built from 17 residues. Germline V gene sequence: CDR1 SGHNT, CDR2 YYREEE (reference sequence). For the CDR3, the DNA is TGTGCCAGCAGCCCGGGGGGAGTTAGCGGGAGGGATCTCACGCAGTATTTT. Its protein product is CASSPGGVSGRDLTQYF.

This chain uses TRBV19 with TRBJ1-2; 9 bases map to TRBD1. The CDR3 is made up of 15 amino acids. V gave up 1 base and J gave up 5 bases; unmatched junction bases: 5. Germline lookup yields CDR1 LNHDA and CDR2 SQIVND (reference sequence). The CDR3 region is CASSIAAGTGYGYTF. In DNA, the CDR3 is TGTGCCAGTAGTATAGCTGCCGGGACAGGGTATGGCTACACCTTC.

This chain connects TRBV7-3 to TRBJ1-1; D uncertain. Trimming took off 7 bases at V and 10 bases at J, with 10 bases between the two ends. This CDR3 region has 10 residues. Germline-derived CDR1 and CDR2 are SGHTA and FQGTGA. CDR3 sequence reads: CASTHSRAFF. CDR3 DNA: TGTGCCAGCACTCACTCCCGAGCTTTCTTT.

V usage is TRBV30 and J usage is TRBJ2-4; no reliable D call. CDR1 is GTSNPN and CDR2 is SVGIG in the germline V gene (reference sequence). V lost 3 bases to trimming and J lost 0 bases, with 12 bases between them. This CDR3 contains 15 residues. In DNA form, the CDR3 reads TGTGCCTGGAGCCACCAAGTCCTAGCCAAAAACATTCAGTACTTC. It translates to CAWSHQVLAKNIQYF.

This chain links TRBV4-3 with TRBJ1-1, with a possible D match to TRBD1 (5 bases). The CDR3 loop spans 14 amino acids. Germline values: CDR1 LGHNA, CDR2 YSLEER. Trimming took off 4 bases at V and 4 bases at J, with 13 bases between the two ends. The CDR3 DNA reads as TGCGCCAGCAGCCGGGACCTACGCCGCACTGAAGCTTTCTTT. Its translation: CASSRDLRRTEAFF.

The V and J genes are TRBV28 and TRBJ1-3; 10 bases match TRBD1. CDR3 size: 15 residues. The germline V gene encodes CDR1 MDHEN and CDR2 SYDVKM. V shed 5 bases, J shed 2 bases, and the junction held 3 bases outside the gene matches. The CDR3 DNA follows: TGTGCCAGCAGTCGGGACAGGGGAGCTGGAAACACCATATATTTT. Translating gives CASSRDRGAGNTIYF.

This rearrangement joins TRBV5-1 to TRBJ2-2, with 12 bases lining up with TRBD2. The germline V gene encodes CDR1 SGHRS and CDR2 YFSETQ. V shed 4 bases, J shed 3 bases, and the junction held 4 bases outside the gene matches. CDR3 length equals 16 residues. CDR3 nucleotide sequence: TGCGCCAGCAGCCGACTAGCGGGAGACGACACCGGGGAGCTGTTTTTT. Amino acid sequence: CASSRLAGDDTGELFF. Drawing the rest from reference TRBV5-1 and TRBJ2-2, the complete variable domain is KAGVTQTPRYLIKTRGQQVTLSCSPISGHRSVSWYQQTPGQGLQFLFEYFSETQRNKGNFPGRFSGRQFSNSRSEMNVSTLELGDSALYLCASSRLAGDDTGELFFGEGSRLTVL.

The chain uses TRBV2 and TRBJ2-5, with a possible D match to TRBD2 (6 bases). CDR3 length: 12 amino acids. CDR1 is SNHLY and CDR2 is FYNNEI in the germline V gene. V was pared by 6 bases and J by 5 bases, with 10 bases between. CDR3 sequence reads: CASRAAGETQYF. The DNA for the CDR3 is TGTGCCAGCAGAGCGGCGGGGGAGACCCAGTACTTC.

The V call is TRBV18, the J call TRBJ1-2; TRBD1 agrees at 9 bases. The CDR3 consists of 16 residues. V lost 1 base to trimming and J lost 1 base; unmatched junction nucleotides: 4. Looked up from germline, CDR1 is KGHSH and CDR2 is LQKENI. CDR3 coding DNA: TGTGCCAGCTCACCACTGGGGACAGGGAATAACTATGGCTACACCTTC. Translated, it gives CASSPLGTGNNYGYTF.

The chain has TRBV11-3 and TRBJ2-7; 7 bases agree with TRBD1. With V trimmed by 5 bases and J by 3 bases, 13 bases remained unmatched. Germline CDR1 SGHNT, CDR2 YENEEA. The CDR3 loop spans 16 amino acids. CDR3 sequence (DNA): TGTGCCAGCAGCAAAAATGCCGGGACAGCAAACTACGAGCAGTACTTC. Its protein is CASSKNAGTANYEQYF.

V gene TRBV5-1 combines with J gene TRBJ2-3; 11 bases are shared with TRBD2. Germline V gene sequence: CDR1 SGHRS, CDR2 YFSETQ. This CDR3 contains 17 residues. J lost 4 bases, V lost 3 bases, and 10 bases had no gene match. CDR3 nucleotides: TGCGCCAGCAGCTGGAGAATAGCGGGAGGGCAGGCAGATACGCAGTATTTT. It codes for CASSWRIAGGQADTQYF.

This clone was counted only a few times. V is TRBV30 and J is TRBJ1-5, with a possible D match to TRBD1 (6 bases). Germline V gene lookup returns CDR1 GTSNPN and CDR2 SVGIG (reference sequence). The CDR3 is 13 residues long. V gave up 3 bases and J gave up 4 bases, with 10 bases separating them. CDR3 in DNA: TGTGCCTGGAGCGAAGACAGGAATCAGCCCCAGCATTTT. Amino acid sequence: CAWSEDRNQPQHF. Complete variable domain (other parts from reference TRBV30 and TRBJ1-5): SQTIHQWPATLVQPVGSPLSLECTVEGTSNPNLYWYRQAAGRGLQLLFYSVGIGQISSEVPQNLSASRPQDRQFILSSKKLLLSDSGFYLCAWSEDRNQPQHFGDGTRLSIL.

Concerning this clone: One end of the junction varies from germline; a read error may be responsible. The chain is built from TRBV28 and TRBJ2-7; D perhaps matches TRBD1 (5 bases). Germline CDR1 is MDHEN and CDR2 is SYDVKM. The CDR3 covers 15 residues. The CDR3: CASSPGRVIGPHGDF. In DNA form, the CDR3 reads TGTGCCAGCAGTCCCGGCAGGGTTATAGGCCCCCATGGGGACTTC.

A remark on this clone: Other DNA sequences in the sample encode the same CDR3. The chain links TRBV6-5 to TRBJ2-6; TRBD1 or TRBD2 may be the D gene (6 bases each). This CDR3 has 15 residues. The V and J ends lost 4 bases and 1 base respectively, with 8 bases between them. Per the germline V gene, CDR1 is MNHEY and CDR2 is SVGAGI. Here the CDR3 DNA reads TGTGCCAGCAGTTTAGGGGGGTCTGGGGCCAACGTCCTGACTTTC. Its protein product is CASSLGGSGANVLTF.

The genes are TRBV2 and TRBJ2-3; tentatively, D is TRBD2 (5 bases). CDR3 size: 10 residues. CDR1 SNHLY and CDR2 FYNNEI come from the germline V gene. Trimming removed 4 bases at V and 11 bases at J, with 7 bases between. In DNA form, the CDR3 reads TGTGCCAGCAGTGTGGAGGAGCAGTATTTT. It specifies CASSVEEQYF.

This clone was observed a single time. This rearrangement joins TRBV11-2 to TRBJ2-2; the match to TRBD1 covers 7 bases. J lost 4 bases, V lost 6 bases, and 8 bases had no gene match. The CDR3 is 15 residues long. Germline CDR1 reads SGHAT; CDR2 reads FQNNGV. The CDR3 DNA reads as TGTGCCAGCAGGACCTTGGGACAGTCCACCGGGGAGCTGTTTTTT. Protein sequence: CASRTLGQSTGELFF.

As to this clone: The same CDR3 arises from other DNA sequences in this sample as well. This rearrangement joins TRBV7-9 to TRBJ1-1; D is perhaps TRBD1 (5 bases). Germline assignment: CDR1 SEHNR and CDR2 FQNEAQ (reference sequence). CDR3 size: 14 residues. Trimming cost V 5 bases and J 0 bases, with 10 bases left between them. The chain's CDR3 is CASSPGGLNTEAFF. The CDR3 DNA sequence: TGTGCCAGCAGCCCGGGGGGACTGAACACTGAAGCTTTCTTT.

V is TRBV7-9 and J is TRBJ1-3; tentative D call: TRBD1 (6 bases). The germline V and J ends were trimmed by 5 bases and 2 bases, with 19 bases remaining between them. Germline-derived CDR1 and CDR2 are SEHNR and FQNEAQ (reference sequence). There are 17 residues in the CDR3. DNA of the CDR3: TGTGCCAGCAGCCAACGACCGCCCGGGACAACTGGAAACACCATATATTTT. Amino acids: CASSQRPPGTTGNTIYF.

The rearrangement links TRBV27 to TRBJ2-1; D might be TRBD2 (6 bases). Trimming stripped 2 bases from V and 8 bases from J, with 13 bases between. CDR3 length equals 14 residues. Per the germline V gene, CDR1 is MNHEY and CDR2 is SMNVEV (reference sequence). The CDR3, as DNA: TGTGCCAGCAGTTTACTTGACGGGAGATATGAGCAGTTCTTC. Encoded protein: CASSLLDGRYEQFF.

V and J are TRBV5-6 and TRBJ1-4; no clear D gene. CDR1 and CDR2 from the germline V gene are SGHDT and YYEEEE. The CDR3 has 15 amino acids. V gave up 1 base and J gave up 4 bases, with 11 bases separating them. CDR3 in amino acids: CASSLLGPDNEKLFF. The CDR3 bases are TGTGCCAGCAGCTTGCTCGGACCGGATAATGAAAAACTGTTTTTT.

This clone was detected only a few times. J is TRBJ1-5 and V is TRBV19, with a weak D call TRBD1 (5 bases). Trimming left V 3 bases short and J 3 bases short, with 12 bases between. The CDR3 covers 15 residues. The germline V gene encodes CDR1 LNHDA and CDR2 SQIVND (reference sequence). CDR3 coding DNA: TGTGCCAGTAGTATCGCCGGGGCCCCCAATCAGCCCCAGCATTTT. Its protein product is CASSIAGAPNQPQHF.

This sequence joins TRBV10-3 and TRBJ2-1; a possible D gene is TRBD2 (5 bases). Trimming took off 0 bases at V and 10 bases at J, with 13 bases between the two ends. The CDR3 runs 14 residues. Germline V gene lookup returns CDR1 ENHRY and CDR2 SYGVKD. CDR3: CAISESPSLWEQFF. CDR3 sequence (DNA): TGTGCCATCAGTGAGTCGCCTAGCCTATGGGAGCAGTTCTTC.